This TCR beta chain was documented in a study of blood T cell repertoires in COVID-19. The data were produced by immunoSEQ multiplex PCR, yet TCRdb's version contains in-frame clones alone and is incomplete. The table lists fewer than 75,000 clones, 90% of them singletons. The V end lost 3 bases, the J end lost 3 bases, and 6 bases lay between the germline ends. The CDR3 has 13 residues. Germline V gene data show CDR1 as MNHEY and CDR2 as SMNVEV (reference sequence). This TCR was sampled from a human donor in a cohort sampled during active COVID-19. The chain links TRBV27 to TRBJ1-5; D unclear. Sequenced: peripheral blood. The DNA for the CDR3 is TGTGCCAGCAGTTTTACATACAATCAGCCCCAGCATTTT. Amino acids: CASSFTYNQPQHF.